This T cell receptor (beta chain) stems from a study of blood T cell repertoires in COVID-19. This CDR3 has 14 amino acids. Sequenced by immunoSEQ multiplex PCR; TCRdb stores in-frame clones only, minus some. This table holds approximately 160,000 clones, roughly nine tenths found once. Sequences were obtained from peripheral blood. The chain uses TRBV21-1 and TRBJ2-1; TRBD2 is the table's D call, not checked against the DNA. TRBV21-1 is labeled a pseudogene. The clonotype comes from a woman in her sixties or seventies with acute or convalescent COVID-19. CDR3 DNA: TGTGCCAGCAGCAAAGTGCGGGAGGGCGATGAGCAGTTCTTC. Its translation: CASSKVREGDEQFF.